This T cell receptor beta chain was profiled in a study of blood T cell repertoires in COVID-19. Study-level information: The origin of the acute and convalescent COVID-19 samples was the United States, Italy and Spain. PBMCs, B-cell-depleted T cells, or T cells provided the cDNA or gDNA that made up the material.

Original analysis: From reference gene primer amplification, estimates of nucleated cell counts were derived. The table came from immunoSEQ multiplex PCR; TCRdb's copy has only in-frame clones and leaves some out. That table furnishes V, J and clone size, whereas the DNA furnished D and trimming. Altogether some 200,000 clones are present, nearly 90% being singletons, with the ten largest covering 20% to 25%. Per the germline V gene, CDR1 is SGHRS and CDR2 is YFSETQ. This CDR3 has 14 residues. J was trimmed by 4 bases and V by 4 bases; bases with no gene match: 7. This sequence originates from a man in his sixties with active or convalescent COVID-19. The sequencing input was peripheral blood. The rearrangement links TRBV5-1 to TRBJ1-2, with TRBD1 identical over 7 bases. The CDR3 sequence is CASSEGTAGYGYTF. The CDR3 bases are TGCGCCAGCAGCGAAGGGACAGCCGGCTATGGCTACACCTTC.